The clone carrying this T cell receptor (beta chain) was recorded a few times. Using its own MiXCR run on the RT-PCR reads, TCRdb lists one record per CDR3 protein. The repertoire holds about 680,000 distinct CDR3 sequences, with 13% to 15% as singletons. The CDR3 runs to 15 residues. From germline, CDR1 is ENHRY and CDR2 SYGVKD. The V and J ends lost 0 bases and 2 bases respectively, with 8 bases between them. Source material: memory CD4+ T cells from blood. The chain uses TRBV10-3 and TRBJ1-5; D remains ambiguous. This sequence originates from a female donor in good health, serving as a healthy control. CDR3 coding DNA: TGTGCCATCAGTGAGTCGACTCCAGGCAATCAGCCCCAGCATTTT. Protein product: CAISESTPGNQPQHF.